This T cell receptor (beta chain) appears in the sequencing data of a study of OX40 agonist ivuxolimab in advanced cancers. Study information: Enrolled patients in dose escalation had cancers that were hepatocellular carcinoma, melanoma, renal cell or head and neck cancer. Enrollees could have had prior anti-PD-1, anti-PD-L1 or anti-CTLA-4 therapy, which around 40% had received.

Only in-frame clones appear in the TCRdb table, and some are missing; sequencing was by immunoSEQ multiplex PCR. The sample carries over 65,000 clones, around nine tenths recorded once. The CDR3 sequence is 14 residues long. Germline values: CDR1 MNHEY, CDR2 SMNVEV (reference sequence). With 4 bases removed from V and 4 bases from J, the gap between germline ends came to 12 bases. The TCR sequence derives from an adult with an advanced solid tumor such as melanoma, head and neck, liver or kidney cancer. The rearrangement uses TRBV27 and TRBJ2-3; D remains unclear. Sequenced material: CD4+ or CD8+ T cells sorted from blood, taken in a trial of the OX40 agonist ivuxolimab. The CDR3 sequence is CASSSNAGADTQYF. The CDR3 region has the DNA TGTGCCAGCAGTTCCAACGCTGGGGCAGATACGCAGTATTTT.